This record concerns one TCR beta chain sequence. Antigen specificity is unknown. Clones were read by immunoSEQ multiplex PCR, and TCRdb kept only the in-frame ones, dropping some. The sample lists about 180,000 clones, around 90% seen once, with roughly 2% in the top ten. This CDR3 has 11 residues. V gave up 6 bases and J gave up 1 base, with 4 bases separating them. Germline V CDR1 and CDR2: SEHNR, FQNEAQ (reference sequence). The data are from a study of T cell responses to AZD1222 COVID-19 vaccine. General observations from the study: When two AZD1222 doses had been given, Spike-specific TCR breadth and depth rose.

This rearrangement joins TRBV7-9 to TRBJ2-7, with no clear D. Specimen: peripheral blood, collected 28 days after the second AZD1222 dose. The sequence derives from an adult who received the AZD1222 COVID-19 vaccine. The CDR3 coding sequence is TGTGCCAGCAGGGCTTCCTACGAGCAGTACTTC. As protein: CASRASYEQYF.